This paragraph reports one T cell receptor (beta chain). This CDR3 region has 16 residues. With V trimmed by 4 bases and J by 2 bases, 9 bases remained unmatched. Germline V gives CDR1 SGHRS, CDR2 YFSETQ. This record comes from a study of blood T cell repertoires in COVID-19. Background on the study: COVID-19 samples collected from the United States, Italy and Spain covered acute and convalescent phases. In each case, the material was cDNA or gDNA derived from T cells, B-cell-depleted T cells, or PBMCs.

Per the original methods: For nucleated cells, counts were estimated from reference gene primer amplification. TCRdb's copy holds only in-frame clones and misses some; the assay was immunoSEQ multiplex PCR. That table gives V, J and clone size, and the DNA gave D and trimming. The sample contains 180,000 or so clones, roughly 86% of which appear only once. This chain joins TRBV5-1 and TRBJ2-3; 8 bases match TRBD2. The sample taken for sequencing was peripheral blood. The TCR sequence derives from a man aged 18 to 35 with active or convalescent COVID-19. The CDR3: CASSGSGTRVTDTQYF. CDR3 bases: TGCGCCAGCAGCGGCTCCGGGACTAGGGTCACAGATACGCAGTATTTT.